The rows below give T cell receptor beta chains drawn from one sample of a study of CD8 T cells in ankylosing spondylitis. Using its own MiXCR run on the 5' RACE reads, TCRdb lists one record per CDR3 protein. Of roughly 38,000 distinct CDR3 sequences in the sample, about 15% were seen once. The sequenced sample consisted of blood. The receptor source for this set is a male donor with ankylosing spondylitis or in good health (not recorded which). The CDR3 runs from the conserved cysteine through the conserved F or W. The D gene is left open where the match is weak. The size of a clone is reported for some rows only, either as once, few or many, or as a class for expanded clones.

- TRBJ2-3 - TRBV28 CASSSGERLTDTQYF TGTGCCAGCAGTTCAGGGGAGAGGCTCACAGATACGCAGTATTTT
many TRBJ1-1 TRBD1 TRBV20-1 CSARERGQIMNTEAFF TGCAGTGCTAGAGAGAGGGGACAGATTATGAACACTGAAGCTTTCTTT
few TRBJ2-3 TRBD1 TRBV7-2 CASSLYRDRVTDTQYF TGTGCCAGCAGCCTATACCGGGACAGGGTCACAGATACGCAGTATTTT
- TRBJ2-2 TRBD1 TRBV29-1 CSGNRGGTGELFF TGCAGCGGAAACAGGGGTGGGACCGGGGAGCTGTTTTTT
- TRBJ2-2 - TRBV28 CASSLIGGGIGRTGELFF TGTGCCAGCAGTTTGATTGGTGGGGGAATAGGGCGCACCGGGGAGCTGTTTTTT
many TRBJ2-1 - TRBV20-1 CSARDALAPYNEQFF TGCAGTGCTAGAGATGCCCTAGCGCCTTACAATGAGCAGTTCTTC
few TRBJ2-2 - TRBV5-1 CASTLRAAATGELFF TGCGCCAGCACCCTTCGTGCAGCGGCCACCGGGGAGCTGTTTTTT
- TRBJ2-2 - TRBV5-1 CASSLDGKNTGELFF TGCGCCAGCAGCTTAGATGGGAAGAACACCGGGGAGCTGTTTTTT
- TRBJ1-1 - TRBV5-1 CASSLVRNTEAFF TGCGCCAGCAGCTTGGTAAGAAACACTGAAGCTTTCTTT
- TRBJ1-4 TRBD1 TRBV20-1 CSATGQGASNEKLFF TGCAGTGCGACCGGACAGGGGGCCTCTAATGAAAAACTGTTTTTT
few TRBJ2-5 - TRBV29-1 CSVEINGGRIETQYF TGCAGCGTTGAGATCAACGGGGGGCGTATTGAGACCCAGTACTTC
- TRBJ2-7 - TRBV12-3/TRBV12-4 CASSLGLRESEQYF TGTGCCAGCAGTTTAGGTCTACGGGAGAGTGAGCAGTACTTC
many TRBJ2-3 - TRBV3-1 CASSPGDTQYF TGTGCCAGCAGCCCAGGGGATACGCAGTATTTT
- TRBJ2-7 - TRBV21-1 CASSNPGTESYEQYF TGTGCCAGCAGCAACCCCGGGACAGAAAGCTACGAGCAGTACTTC
- TRBJ2-2 - TRBV5-5 CASSLVGQGLGGELFF TGTGCCAGCAGCTTGGTGGGTCAGGGACTTGGCGGGGAGCTGTTTTTT
few TRBJ1-1 - TRBV25-1 CASSGRPNTEAFF TGTGCCAGCAGTGGGCGTCCGAACACTGAAGCTTTCTTT
- TRBJ2-5 TRBD2 TRBV10-3 CAISDRGLEVGETQYF TGTGCCATCAGTGATCGTGGACTAGAAGTGGGAGAGACCCAGTACTTC
- TRBJ2-2 - TRBV27 CASNSFANTGELFF TGTGCCAGCAATTCCTTCGCGAACACCGGGGAGCTGTTTTTT
few TRBJ2-1 - TRBV5-1 CASSLGETFYNEQFF TGCGCCAGCAGCCTGGGGGAGACGTTCTACAATGAGCAGTTCTTC
- TRBJ2-2 - TRBV5-1 CASSTGWTTDTGELFF TGCGCCAGCAGCACCGGTTGGACGACAGACACCGGGGAGCTGTTTTTT
few TRBJ2-7 - TRBV28 CASSLEGLVDEQYF TGTGCCAGCAGTTTGGAAGGGTTGGTGGACGAGCAGTACTTC
many TRBJ2-1 TRBD2 TRBV5-1 CASSFRAGGPGEQFF TGCGCCAGCAGCTTTCGAGCGGGGGGGCCCGGTGAGCAGTTCTTC
- TRBJ2-3 - TRBV20-1 CSSRGGDTQYF TGCAGTTCAAGGGGGGGAGATACGCAGTATTTT
- TRBJ2-7 - TRBV7-2 CASSPRLGSSYEQYF TGTGCCAGCAGCCCCCGTTTGGGCTCGTCCTACGAGCAGTACTTC
- TRBJ1-2 - TRBV4-1 CASSQSGNYGYTF TGCGCCAGCAGCCAATCTGGAAACTATGGCTACACCTTC
- TRBJ1-6 TRBD1 TRBV28 CASSLDRGDSPLHF TGTGCCAGCAGTTTGGACAGGGGGGATTCACCCCTCCACTTT
few TRBJ2-7 TRBD1 TRBV28 CASTPTGDYEQYF TGTGCCAGCACCCCGACAGGGGACTACGAGCAGTACTTC
few TRBJ2-5 - TRBV5-1 CASSLGGWETQYF TGCGCCAGCAGCTTAGGAGGCTGGGAGACCCAGTACTTC
many TRBJ2-2 - TRBV7-6 CASSLLPATGELFF TGTGCCAGCAGCTTATTACCGGCCACCGGGGAGCTGTTTTTT
once TRBJ2-3 - TRBV7-2 CASSLSADAQYF TGTGCCAGCAGCTTAAGCGCAGATGCGCAGTATTTT
- TRBJ2-5 - TRBV9 CASSGGTLQETQYF TGTGCCAGCAGCGGCGGGACTCTACAAGAGACCCAGTACTTC
few TRBJ2-1 - TRBV5-1 CASSLGGQSFINEQFF TGCGCCAGCAGCTTGGGGGGGCAGTCGTTTATCAATGAGCAGTTCTTC
few TRBJ2-2 TRBD2 TRBV28 CASSSPGGGDTGELFF TGTGCCAGCAGTTCCCCCGGTGGGGGGGACACCGGGGAGCTGTTTTTT
- TRBJ2-5 - TRBV5-4 CASSLNRQETQYF TGTGCCAGCAGCTTGAACAGGCAAGAGACCCAGTACTTC
- TRBJ2-6 TRBD1 TRBV6-2/TRBV6-3 CASSYAHRQGARGANVLTF TGTGCCAGCAGTTACGCCCATCGACAGGGGGCGAGAGGGGCCAACGTCCTGACTTTC
- TRBJ2-1 - TRBV7-6 CASSPHRRGTLDEQFF TGTGCCAGCAGCCCTCATCGCCGAGGGACTTTGGATGAGCAGTTCTTC
few TRBJ2-2 TRBD2 TRBV20-1 CSARETSGRLAGELFF TGCAGTGCTAGAGAGACTAGCGGGAGATTGGCCGGGGAGCTGTTTTTT